A selection of T cell receptor beta chains follows, all from one sample in a study of identical twins. TCRdb analysed the 5' RACE reads with MiXCR anew, one entry per CDR3 protein. Of about 570,000 distinct CDR3 sequences in the sample, around a tenth were seen once. The data were also submitted as part of a second study, on yellow fever vaccine responses in identical twins.

Material for sequencing was PBMCs. The receptor set was obtained from a woman between 18 and 30 years old in good health. Each CDR3 is given with its conserved first and last residue. D genes are given only for firm matches. Some rows mark clone size as missing; the rest say once, few, many or name a class of expanded clone.

TRBD2	few	TRBV11-2	TRBJ2-3	CASSLKQGSGETSTDTQYF	TGTGCCAGCAGCTTAAAGCAGGGTAGCGGGGAGACTAGCACAGATACGCAGTATTTT
NA	NA	TRBV4-2	TRBJ2-7	CASSQGQAMSYEQYF	TGTGCCAGCAGCCAAGGTCAGGCTATGTCCTACGAGCAGTACTTC
NA	many	TRBV12-3/TRBV12-4	TRBJ2-5	CASSLQKQETQYF	TGTGCCAGCAGTTTGCAGAAACAAGAGACCCAGTACTTC
NA	NA	TRBV20-1	TRBJ2-7	CSAASDTSSYEQYF	TGCAGTGCGGCCAGCGATACAAGCTCCTACGAGCAGTACTTC
NA	many	TRBV7-2	TRBJ1-6	CASSLADYNNSPLHF	TGTGCCAGCAGCTTAGCGGATTACAATAATTCACCCCTCCACTTT
NA	few	TRBV7-9	TRBJ2-7	CASRGLDEQYF	TGTGCCAGCAGGGGGCTAGACGAGCAGTACTTC
TRBD2	NA	TRBV7-2	TRBJ2-2	CASSLTGGAGTGELFF	TGTGCCAGCAGCTTAACGGGGGGGGCGGGCACCGGGGAGCTGTTTTTT
NA	many	TRBV12-3/TRBV12-4	TRBJ2-2	CASNSQLGNTGELFF	TGTGCCAGCAATTCTCAGCTTGGAAACACCGGGGAGCTGTTTTTT
NA	many	TRBV6-5	TRBJ2-5	CASSWTSQETQYF	TGTGCCAGCAGTTGGACATCCCAAGAGACCCAGTACTTC
TRBD2	few	TRBV6-1	TRBJ2-7	CASSRGLAVLYEQYF	TGTGCCAGCAGCCGAGGACTAGCGGTCCTCTACGAGCAGTACTTC
NA	few	TRBV7-2	TRBJ1-1	CASSLVGFDTEAFF	TGTGCCAGCAGCTTAGTGGGGTTTGACACTGAAGCTTTCTTT
NA	many	TRBV10-1	TRBJ2-1	CASSESGPKFNEQFF	TGCGCCAGCAGTGAGTCGGGACCAAAGTTCAATGAGCAGTTCTTC
NA	few	TRBV20-1	TRBJ2-5	CSARDRREETQYF	TGCAGTGCTAGAGATCGAAGGGAAGAGACCCAGTACTTC